The clone carrying this T cell receptor beta chain was found a few times. No antigen is known for it. The sample originates from a study of cytomegalovirus exposure and HLA in healthy donors. Study results and limitations: Analysis performed later found 16,951 TCR beta sequences associated with HLA alleles at 0.05 false discovery rate. The study assumed roughly uniform donor sequencing depth for presence/absence analyses. Researchers counted around 150 TCR beta chains as cytomegalovirus-associated.

The CDR3 covers 13 residues. Germline loops: CDR1 MDHEN, CDR2 SYDVKM. The PCR had 60 Vbeta and 13 Jbeta primers. Authors' methods: In a later analysis, of roughly 83 million unique beta chains, about 12 million appeared in at least two donors. The repertoire was sequenced with immunoSEQ multiplex PCR; TCRdb's copy has only in-frame clones and lacks some. The V and J calls and clone size are taken from that table; D and trimming were inferred from the DNA. The repertoire holds 180,000 or so clones, with around three quarters as singletons. V and J are TRBV28 and TRBJ2-7; 7 nucleotides agree with TRBD1. The origin of this receptor is a woman between 25 and 40 years old in good health and CMV-seropositive. Sequencing was done on a sample of PBMCs. CDR3 sequence (DNA): TGTGCAATATCACCGACAGGGCGGCACGAGCAGTACTTC. Amino acid sequence: CAISPTGRHEQYF.